Each of the 8 T cell receptor beta chains below was sequenced from the same sample in a study of Graves' ophthalmopathy and Graves' hyperthyroidism. Amplified material comprised TCR beta CDR3 regions derived from RNA transcripts. An initial RT-PCR round employing HTBI primers preceded a second-round multiplex PCR. One entry per CDR3 protein, called by TCRdb with MiXCR from the multiplex PCR reads. In the table there are over a million distinct CDR3 sequences, around a third of which are singletons. The source material was peripheral blood or thyroid tissue (not recorded which). Receptors were obtained from an adult man with Graves' hyperthyroidism.

In regard to this clonotype: A much larger clone sits a single nucleotide away, making a read error possible. The chain combines TRBV19 with TRBJ2-6; D gene unclear. The V end lost 1 base, the J end lost 0 bases, and 4 bases lay between the germline ends. The CDR3 consists of 15 residues. CDR1 is LNHDA, CDR2 SQIVND, per germline (reference sequence). The CDR3 DNA is TGTGCCAGTAGTATAGCGGGCTCTGGGGCCAACGTCCTGACTTTC. Translated, it gives CASSIAGSGANVLTF.

The chain has TRBV30 and TRBJ2-7, with 8 bases identical to TRBD1. The CDR3 is 14 residues long. The germline CDR1 and CDR2 sequences are GTSNPN and SVGIG (reference sequence). The V segment lost 3 bases and the J segment 4 bases; nucleotides outside the gene matches: 8. This CDR3 is CAWRSGTGLYEQYF. The CDR3 nucleotides are TGTGCCTGGAGATCCGGGACAGGACTTTACGAGCAGTACTTC.

This clonotype was counted only a few times. This rearrangement joins TRBV28 to TRBJ1-4; D call uncertain. Germline assignment: CDR1 MDHEN and CDR2 SYDVKM. V was pared by 2 bases and J by 0 bases, with 7 bases between. This CDR3 contains 15 residues. The CDR3 sequence is CASSLGVSTNEKLFF. The CDR3 nucleotides read TGTGCCAGCAGTTTAGGGGTTTCAACTAATGAAAAACTGTTTTTT.

The rearrangement uses TRBV5-1 and TRBJ2-5, with a weak D call TRBD2 (6 bases). Germline assignment: CDR1 SGHRS and CDR2 YFSETQ. The length of the CDR3 is 14 residues. V lost 3 bases and J 4 bases, leaving 13 bases between the germline ends. Written as DNA, the CDR3 is TGCGCCAGCAGCTCCCAAGTGGGGGGAGAGACCCAGTACTTC. It is translated as CASSSQVGGETQYF.

This clonotype was observed many times. The chain employs TRBV14 and TRBJ2-5; TRBD2 agrees at 10 bases. Germline lookup yields CDR1 SGHDN and CDR2 FVKESK. The CDR3 is 16 residues long. Trimming took 0 bases from V and 5 from J; bases not matched to a gene: 6. CDR3 sequence: CASSQETSGSGETQYF. DNA for the CDR3: TGTGCCAGCAGCCAAGAGACTAGCGGGTCGGGGGAGACCCAGTACTTC.

V and J are TRBV20-1 and TRBJ2-7, with a tentative D call TRBD1 (8 bases). The CDR3 is 15 residues long. CDR1 is DFQATT and CDR2 is SNEGSKA in the germline V gene (reference sequence). V lost 5 bases and J 0 bases, leaving 17 bases between the germline ends. The CDR3 loop is CSAPAGGGSSYEQYF. CDR3 bases: TGCAGTGCTCCCGCAGGGGGCGGGAGCTCCTACGAGCAGTACTTC.

Many counts were recorded for this clonotype. This chain links TRBV19 with TRBJ2-2, with 8 bases matching TRBD2. The germline V gene has CDR1 LNHDA and CDR2 SQIVND (reference sequence). The J segment lost 4 bases and the V segment lost 6 bases, leaving 4 bases of the junction unmatched. This CDR3 has 14 residues. CDR3 bases: TGTGCCAGTAGCGGCGGGAGGCTCACCGGGGAGCTGTTTTTT. This sequence encodes CASSGGRLTGELFF.

The rearrangement links TRBV9 to TRBJ2-5; a weak D match, TRBD1 (5 bases). Germline V gene lookup returns CDR1 SGDLS and CDR2 YYNGEE. CDR3 length: 14 residues. Trimming took off 0 bases at V and 3 bases at J, with 9 bases between the two ends. The CDR3 loop is CASSVAEGEETQYF. The CDR3, as DNA: TGTGCCAGCAGCGTAGCTGAAGGGGAAGAGACCCAGTACTTC.